The rows below give T cell receptor beta chains drawn from one sample of a study of siplizumab effects on memory and regulatory T cells. TCRdb keeps only in-frame clones here, not all; method: immunoSEQ multiplex PCR. The data show fewer than 60,000 clones, roughly 92% seen once. Sequencing was done on a sample of CD8+ T cells sorted from blood. Receptor source: a human donor in good health. Both conserved end residues are part of each CDR3. D genes are given only for firm matches. A clone size is listed for some rows: how often the clone was seen (once, few, many), or a class if it is expanded.

v_gene: TRBV27
abundance: -
j_gene: TRBJ2-7
d_gene: -
CDR3nt: TGTGCCAGCAGCACGCCGTGGGGGGCTACCTACGAGCAGTACTTC
CDR3aa: CASSTPWGATYEQYF

v_gene: TRBV7-9
abundance: -
j_gene: TRBJ2-1
d_gene: TRBD2
CDR3nt: TGTGCCAGCAGACTAGCGGGAGGGCCGAAGTTACGGCAGTTCTTC
CDR3aa: CASRLAGGPKLRQFF

v_gene: TRBV5-1
abundance: -
j_gene: TRBJ2-4
d_gene: TRBD1
CDR3nt: TGCGCCAGCAGCTTTACAGGGGAAGGGGCCAAAAACATTCAGTACTTC
CDR3aa: CASSFTGEGAKNIQYF

v_gene: TRBV11-2
abundance: -
j_gene: TRBJ2-7
d_gene: -
CDR3nt: TGTGCCAGCAGCTTAGGTGAGGGCGAGCAGTACTTC
CDR3aa: CASSLGEGEQYF

v_gene: TRBV5-1
abundance: -
j_gene: TRBJ2-2
d_gene: TRBD1
CDR3nt: TGCGCCAGCAGCTTGAGGACAGGGGGAAGTACCGGGGAGCTGTTTTTT
CDR3aa: CASSLRTGGSTGELFF

v_gene: TRBV29-1
abundance: -
j_gene: TRBJ2-1
d_gene: -
CDR3nt: TGCAGCGTTTTCCATTACAATGAGCAGTTCTTC
CDR3aa: CSVFHYNEQFF

v_gene: TRBV28
abundance: -
j_gene: TRBJ2-3
d_gene: -
CDR3nt: TGTGCCAGCAGTTTAACGGCTAGCTTCACAGATACGCAGTATTTT
CDR3aa: CASSLTASFTDTQYF

v_gene: TRBV28
abundance: -
j_gene: TRBJ2-7
d_gene: -
CDR3nt: TGTGCCAGCAGTCCAACGGACCAGGCGCCCTACGAGCAGTACTTC
CDR3aa: CASSPTDQAPYEQYF

v_gene: TRBV13
abundance: -
j_gene: TRBJ2-7
d_gene: -
CDR3nt: TGTGCCAGCACCACCGCAGGGCGATCAGAAGCCTACGAGCAGTACTTC
CDR3aa: CASTTAGRSEAYEQYF

v_gene: TRBV25-1
abundance: -
j_gene: TRBJ2-7
d_gene: -
CDR3nt: TGTGCCAGCAGTGAATCCCCAGGCGGGCAGTCCTACGAGCAGTACTTC
CDR3aa: CASSESPGGQSYEQYF

v_gene: TRBV5-5
abundance: once
j_gene: TRBJ1-1
d_gene: -
CDR3nt: TGTGCCAGCAGCTACAGGGTATTGAACACTGAAGCTTTCTTT
CDR3aa: CASSYRVLNTEAFF

v_gene: TRBV28
abundance: -
j_gene: TRBJ1-1
d_gene: TRBD1
CDR3nt: TGTGCCAGCAGGTCCACCCCCGGGGCAGGGGGAGAGAACACTGAAGCTTTCTTT
CDR3aa: CASRSTPGAGGENTEAFF

v_gene: TRBV30
abundance: -
j_gene: TRBJ1-1
d_gene: TRBD1
CDR3nt: TGTGCCTGGAGTGGCCTACGCTCCGCTGAGGACAGGGGATGGTGGAACACTGAAGCTTTCTTT
CDR3aa: CAWSGLRSAEDRGWWNTEAFF

v_gene: TRBV18
abundance: -
j_gene: TRBJ1-1
d_gene: -
CDR3nt: TGTGCCAGCTCGGACGATTCGAACACTGAAGCTTTCTTT
CDR3aa: CASSDDSNTEAFF

v_gene: TRBV11-2
abundance: -
j_gene: TRBJ1-1
d_gene: -
CDR3nt: TGTGCCAGCAGCTTCGCCCAAGACTTCGAAGCTTTCTTT
CDR3aa: CASSFAQDFEAFF

v_gene: TRBV28
abundance: -
j_gene: TRBJ2-3
d_gene: -
CDR3nt: TGTGCCAGCAGTACCATTCCCCCACGGAGGGTAGGAGATACGCAGTATTTT
CDR3aa: CASSTIPPRRVGDTQYF

v_gene: TRBV7-8
abundance: -
j_gene: TRBJ2-2
d_gene: -
CDR3nt: TGTGCCAGCAGCTTAGATCAGGCGTCAGCAGCGAACACCGGGGAGCTGTTTTTT
CDR3aa: CASSLDQASAANTGELFF

v_gene: TRBV7-9
abundance: -
j_gene: TRBJ2-7
d_gene: -
CDR3nt: TGTGCCAGCAGCTCGCGGGATTCCTACGAGCAGTACTTC
CDR3aa: CASSSRDSYEQYF

v_gene: TRBV13
abundance: -
j_gene: TRBJ2-5
d_gene: -
CDR3nt: TGTGCCAGCAGCCCGGACCAAGAGACCCAGTACTTC
CDR3aa: CASSPDQETQYF

v_gene: TRBV21-1
abundance: -
j_gene: TRBJ2-2
d_gene: -
CDR3nt: TGTGCCAGCAGCAAATTGAAGGACACCGGGGAGCTGTTTTTT
CDR3aa: CASSKLKDTGELFF

v_gene: TRBV4-1
abundance: -
j_gene: TRBJ2-7
d_gene: -
CDR3nt: TGCGCCAGCAGCCCAAGAGGGGGACTCGGCTCCTACGAGCAGTACTTC
CDR3aa: CASSPRGGLGSYEQYF

v_gene: TRBV6-5
abundance: -
j_gene: TRBJ2-5
d_gene: -
CDR3nt: TGTGCCAGCAGCTATGGACAGACCCAGTACTTC
CDR3aa: CASSYGQTQYF

v_gene: TRBV5-5
abundance: -
j_gene: TRBJ2-5
d_gene: -
CDR3nt: TGTGCCAGCACGCAAAGGGGCTTTCGTGAGACCCAGTACTTC
CDR3aa: CASTQRGFRETQYF

v_gene: TRBV9
abundance: -
j_gene: TRBJ2-3
d_gene: -
CDR3nt: TGTGCCAGCGACTCTAGCGTGACAGATACGCAGTATTTT
CDR3aa: CASDSSVTDTQYF

v_gene: TRBV9
abundance: -
j_gene: TRBJ1-1
d_gene: -
CDR3nt: TGTGCCAGCAGCGTCCACCGACAGGAGATGAACACTGAAGCTTTCTTT
CDR3aa: CASSVHRQEMNTEAFF

v_gene: TRBV19
abundance: -
j_gene: TRBJ2-6
d_gene: -
CDR3nt: TGTGCCAGTCACTTTGTGGGGGATTCTGGGGCCAACGTCCTGACTTTC
CDR3aa: CASHFVGDSGANVLTF

v_gene: TRBV14
abundance: -
j_gene: TRBJ2-5
d_gene: TRBD1
CDR3nt: TGTGCCAGCAGCCGGGAAAACAGGGGACGGAAAGAGACCCAGTACTTC
CDR3aa: CASSRENRGRKETQYF

v_gene: TRBV27
abundance: -
j_gene: TRBJ2-7
d_gene: TRBD1
CDR3nt: TGTGCCAGCAGTTATCAGGGGGAGTCCTACGAGCAGTACTTC
CDR3aa: CASSYQGESYEQYF

v_gene: TRBV27
abundance: -
j_gene: TRBJ2-7
d_gene: TRBD2
CDR3nt: TGTGCCAGCAGTCTTAGCGGGAGTCACTACGAGCAGTACTTC
CDR3aa: CASSLSGSHYEQYF

v_gene: TRBV6-5
abundance: -
j_gene: TRBJ2-1
d_gene: -
CDR3nt: TGTGCCAGCAGTTATTATCACGCCAACAATGAGCAGTTCTTC
CDR3aa: CASSYYHANNEQFF

v_gene: TRBV9
abundance: -
j_gene: TRBJ2-5
d_gene: TRBD1
CDR3nt: TGTGCCAGCAGCGTAGACTGGACAGGGAGGTATTCAGAGACCCAGTACTTC
CDR3aa: CASSVDWTGRYSETQYF

v_gene: TRBV27
abundance: -
j_gene: TRBJ2-1
d_gene: TRBD1
CDR3nt: TGTGCCAGCAGTTTAATCCAGGGGGCCTACAATGAGCAGTTCTTC
CDR3aa: CASSLIQGAYNEQFF

v_gene: TRBV7-8
abundance: once
j_gene: TRBJ2-3
d_gene: -
CDR3nt: TGTGCCAGCAGCTTAGAAAGCCCTACAGATACGCAGTATTTT
CDR3aa: CASSLESPTDTQYF

v_gene: TRBV27
abundance: -
j_gene: TRBJ2-7
d_gene: TRBD1
CDR3nt: TGTGCCAGCAGTGGAGGGGACAGGGCACACTTC
CDR3aa: CASSGGDRAHF

v_gene: TRBV27
abundance: -
j_gene: TRBJ1-1
d_gene: -
CDR3nt: TGTGCCAGCAGAGGTGGCGTAAAGAATGAAGCTTTCTTT
CDR3aa: CASRGGVKNEAFF

v_gene: TRBV28
abundance: -
j_gene: TRBJ2-7
d_gene: -
CDR3nt: TGTGCCAGCAGTTGGCAGGGTCCCTACGAGCAGTACTTC
CDR3aa: CASSWQGPYEQYF

v_gene: TRBV28
abundance: once
j_gene: TRBJ1-5
d_gene: TRBD1
CDR3nt: TGTGCCAGCAGCTCCGACAGGGGTTGGCAGCCCCAGCATTTT
CDR3aa: CASSSDRGWQPQHF

v_gene: TRBV4-2
abundance: -
j_gene: TRBJ2-7
d_gene: TRBD1
CDR3nt: TGTGCCAGCAGCCAAGATCCTCTCGGGACAGGGGTCCACGAGCAGTACTTC
CDR3aa: CASSQDPLGTGVHEQYF

v_gene: TRBV4-1
abundance: -
j_gene: TRBJ2-1
d_gene: TRBD2
CDR3nt: TGCGCCAGCAGCCCGAGACTAGCGGAGAACAATGAGCAGTTCTTC
CDR3aa: CASSPRLAENNEQFF

v_gene: TRBV27
abundance: -
j_gene: TRBJ1-1
d_gene: -
CDR3nt: TGTGCCAGCAGGTGGAATTCCATGAACACTGAAGCTTTCTTT
CDR3aa: CASRWNSMNTEAFF

v_gene: TRBV27
abundance: -
j_gene: TRBJ2-2
d_gene: -
CDR3nt: TGTGCCAGCAGTTTTCAAAACACCGGGGAGCTGTTTTTT
CDR3aa: CASSFQNTGELFF

v_gene: TRBV4-1
abundance: -
j_gene: TRBJ2-5
d_gene: TRBD1
CDR3nt: TGCGCCAGCAGCCCGACAGGGTTGGAGACCCAGTACTTC
CDR3aa: CASSPTGLETQYF

v_gene: TRBV28
abundance: -
j_gene: TRBJ2-2
d_gene: -
CDR3nt: TGTGCCAGCAGTAAAAGGGCAGGGGCGTACACCGGGGAGCTGTTTTTT
CDR3aa: CASSKRAGAYTGELFF

v_gene: TRBV18
abundance: -
j_gene: TRBJ2-3
d_gene: -
CDR3nt: TGTGCCAGCTCACCGGACCGAAGCACAGATACGCAGTATTTT
CDR3aa: CASSPDRSTDTQYF

v_gene: TRBV5-6
abundance: -
j_gene: TRBJ1-5
d_gene: -
CDR3nt: TGTGCCAGCAGCTTGGGGGCAGAAGATTATAGCAATCAGCCCCAGCATTTT
CDR3aa: CASSLGAEDYSNQPQHF